These T cell receptor beta chains were read from a single sample in a study of blood T cell repertoires in COVID-19. TCRdb's copy holds only in-frame clones and misses some; the assay was immunoSEQ multiplex PCR. The table shows some 120,000 clones, with approximately 80% occurring only once. The sequenced sample was peripheral blood. The receptors shown here come from a human donor in a cohort sampled during active COVID-19. CDR3s include the opening cysteine and the closing phenylalanine or tryptophan. The D gene is left open where the match is weak. The size field is filled for only some rows; it gives once, few, many or a size class.

TRBV12-3/TRBV12-4,TRBJ2-3,few,-,12,CASSFSKATQYF,TGTGCCAGCAGTTTTAGCAAGGCTACGCAGTATTTT
TRBV10-3,TRBJ2-7,-,TRBD1,15,CAISPRDRGQDEQYF,TGTGCCATCAGTCCCCGGGACAGGGGGCAGGACGAGCAGTACTTC
TRBV6-2/TRBV6-3,TRBJ1-5,-,-,16,CASSYWSVSSNQPQHF,TGTGCCAGCAGTTACTGGTCAGTCAGTAGCAATCAGCCCCAGCATTTT
TRBV30,TRBJ2-5,-,TRBD1,13,CAVYRGYGETQYF,TGTGCCGTCTACAGGGGGTATGGAGAGACCCAGTACTTC
TRBV5-1,TRBJ2-5,-,TRBD2,15,CASSLGGGGQETQYF,TGCGCCAGCAGCTTGGGTGGCGGGGGGCAAGAGACCCAGTACTTC
TRBV10-3,TRBJ2-3,-,-,13,CAIKGDNTDTQYF,TGTGCCATCAAAGGGGACAACACAGATACGCAGTATTTT
TRBV14,TRBJ1-5,-,-,16,CASSQRQTGGNQPQHF,TGTGCCAGCAGCCAAAGACAAACGGGAGGCAATCAGCCCCAGCATTTT
TRBV19,TRBJ1-2,-,-,12,CASSIRGYGYTF,TGTGCCAGTAGTATCAGGGGCTATGGCTACACCTTC
TRBV18,TRBJ1-1,-,-,14,CASSPGRINTEAFF,TGTGCCAGCTCACCAGGGCGAATTAACACTGAAGCTTTCTTT
TRBV12-3/TRBV12-4,TRBJ1-5,once,-,13,CASSLSADQPQHF,TGTGCCAGCAGTTTGTCTGCAGATCAGCCCCAGCATTTT
TRBV5-1,TRBJ1-6,-,-,14,CASSLDSTDSPLHF,TGCGCCAGCAGCTTGGATTCCACGGATTCACCCCTCCACTTT
TRBV2,TRBJ2-3,-,-,15,CASSEGRLLTDTQYF,TGTGCCAGCAGTGAAGGCAGACTCCTCACAGATACGCAGTATTTT
TRBV18,TRBJ2-7,few,TRBD2,15,CASSPTGSSGGEQYF,TGTGCCAGCTCACCGACCGGGTCTAGCGGGGGCGAGCAGTACTTC
TRBV30,TRBJ2-2,-,TRBD2,15,CAWSRSGGNTGELFF,TGTGCCTGGAGTAGGAGCGGGGGGAACACCGGGGAGCTGTTTTTT
TRBV7-2,TRBJ2-1,-,-,14,CASSSRSGGQGQFF,TGTGCCAGCAGCTCTCGATCCGGGGGGCAAGGGCAGTTCTTC
TRBV10-3,TRBJ2-7,-,-,15,CAITQGPRRTYEQYF,TGTGCCATCACCCAGGGCCCACGGCGGACCTACGAGCAGTACTTC
TRBV2,TRBJ2-2,-,-,15,CASRPDRGGTGELFF,TGTGCCAGCAGACCCGACAGGGGAGGGACCGGGGAGCTGTTTTTT
TRBV12-5,TRBJ2-3,-,TRBD2,16,CASGLGGLAVSDTQYF,TGTGCTAGTGGTTTGGGTGGACTAGCCGTCTCAGATACGCAGTATTTT
TRBV27,TRBJ2-2,few,-,15,CASSAYRGGTGELFF,TGTGCCAGCAGTGCCTACAGAGGAGGCACCGGGGAGCTGTTTTTT
TRBV7-8,TRBJ2-7,few,-,14,CASSLGRGGNEQYF,TGTGCCAGCAGCTTAGGGCGGGGAGGCAACGAGCAGTACTTC
TRBV13,TRBJ2-1,-,-,16,CASSLGAGASYNEQFF,TGTGCCAGCAGCTTAGGTGCGGGGGCGTCATACAATGAGCAGTTCTTC
TRBV11-2,TRBJ2-3,once,TRBD2,14,CASSPGLATDTQYF,TGTGCCAGCAGCCCCGGACTAGCAACAGATACGCAGTATTTT
TRBV16,TRBJ2-5,-,-,13,CASSQSNGETQYF,TGTGCCAGCAGCCAATCTAACGGAGAGACCCAGTACTTC
TRBV28,TRBJ2-6,-,-,14,CASSLYGNINVLTF,TGTGCCAGCAGTTTATACGGGAATATCAACGTCCTGACTTTC
TRBV20-1,TRBJ2-3,-,-,15,CSASTRGAHPDTQYF,TGCAGTGCGAGTACCCGGGGGGCGCACCCAGATACGCAGTATTTT
TRBV15,TRBJ1-1,-,-,13,CATTTEANTEAFF,TGTGCCACCACCACAGAGGCAAACACTGAAGCTTTCTTT
TRBV19,TRBJ1-6,-,TRBD1,14,CASNTGQGGSPLHF,TGTGCCAGTAATACCGGACAGGGAGGATCACCCCTCCACTTT
TRBV10-3,TRBJ2-3,-,TRBD2,16,CAIRPGLAGGRDTQYF,TGTGCCATCAGGCCCGGACTAGCGGGGGGTCGGGATACGCAGTATTTT
TRBV6-1,TRBJ2-7,-,-,13,CASSEPSSYEQYF,TGTGCCAGCAGTGAACCTAGCTCCTACGAGCAGTACTTC
TRBV9,TRBJ1-1,-,-,15,CASSAYGGPNTEAFF,TGTGCCAGCAGCGCCTACGGGGGGCCGAACACTGAAGCTTTCTTT
TRBV15,TRBJ1-1,-,-,14,CATSRDPGVTEAFF,TGTGCCACCAGCAGAGATCCGGGAGTAACTGAAGCTTTCTTT
TRBV16,TRBJ1-5,-,TRBD1,14,CASSQSRGHQPQHF,TGTGCCAGCAGCCAATCCAGGGGGCATCAGCCCCAGCATTTT
TRBV20-1,TRBJ1-6,-,TRBD1,15,CSASHKDRANSPLHF,TGCAGTGCTAGTCACAAGGACAGGGCGAATTCACCCCTCCACTTT
TRBV6-1,TRBJ1-5,medium-sized,-,16,CASSEAEGVGNQPQHF,TGTGCCAGCAGTGAAGCTGAGGGGGTAGGCAATCAGCCCCAGCATTTT
TRBV10-1,TRBJ1-4,-,-,20,CASRVDTRVTQEATNEKLFF,TGCGCCAGCAGGGTTGATACCAGAGTAACCCAAGAGGCAACTAATGAAAAACTGTTTTTT
TRBV9,TRBJ2-1,few,-,14,CASSDAGRYNEQFF,TGTGCCAGCAGCGACGCTGGCCGTTACAATGAGCAGTTCTTC
TRBV9,TRBJ2-3,-,TRBD2,19,CASSVGPLGLAGVTDTQYF,TGTGCCAGCAGCGTAGGCCCTTTAGGGCTAGCGGGAGTTACAGATACGCAGTATTTT
TRBV7-2,TRBJ2-5,-,-,15,CASSLGGRELETQYF,TGTGCCAGCAGCTTAGGGGGTCGGGAGTTGGAGACCCAGTACTTC
TRBV6-6,TRBJ1-5,-,-,11,CASSSNQPQHF,TGTGCCAGCAGTTCAAATCAGCCCCAGCATTTT
TRBV5-4,TRBJ2-7,-,-,15,CASSRYTGLTYEQYF,TGTGCCAGCAGCCGTTACACGGGACTCACTTACGAGCAGTACTTC
TRBV11-3,TRBJ1-1,-,-,13,CASSRGRGGEAFF,TGTGCCAGCAGCCGCGGAAGGGGAGGTGAAGCTTTCTTT
TRBV14,TRBJ2-1,-,TRBD2,15,CASSDQLAPESEQFF,TGTGCCAGCAGCGACCAACTAGCGCCTGAATCAGAGCAGTTCTTC
TRBV11-2,TRBJ2-5,-,TRBD1,17,CASSLGYRGKRGETQYF,TGTGCCAGCAGCTTAGGGTACAGGGGGAAGAGAGGGGAGACCCAGTACTTC
TRBV14,TRBJ2-2,once,TRBD1,19,CASSPAPWRDRTNTGELFF,TGTGCCAGCAGCCCCGCGCCGTGGAGGGACAGGACTAACACCGGGGAGCTGTTTTTT
TRBV5-6,TRBJ2-1,-,-,15,CASSLFGGTYNEQFF,TGTGCCAGCAGCTTGTTTGGCGGAACGTACAATGAGCAGTTCTTC
TRBV14,TRBJ2-7,-,TRBD2,15,CASSRRLAGRYEQYF,TGTGCCAGCAGCCGCCGACTAGCGGGAAGATACGAGCAGTACTTC
TRBV7-2,TRBJ1-1,few,-,14,CASSPPGGGTEAFF,TGTGCCAGCAGCCCCCCCGGCGGGGGCACTGAAGCTTTCTTT
TRBV7-6,TRBJ2-7,few,TRBD2,16,CASSLQAGGVSYEQYF,TGTGCCAGCAGCTTACAAGCGGGAGGGGTATCGTACGAGCAGTACTTC
TRBV2,TRBJ2-3,-,TRBD2,15,CASSAGLGTWDTQYF,TGTGCCAGCAGTGCGGGACTAGGCACTTGGGATACGCAGTATTTT
TRBV7-3,TRBJ2-3,-,TRBD2,15,CASSLGGGAIDTQYF,TGTGCCAGCAGCTTAGGCGGGGGGGCCATAGATACGCAGTATTTT
TRBV5-4,TRBJ1-3,-,-,15,CASSLGDVSGNTIYF,TGTGCCAGCAGCTTAGGAGACGTCTCTGGAAACACCATATATTTT
TRBV9,TRBJ2-3,-,TRBD2,17,CASSVATSGSGTDTQYF,TGTGCCAGCAGCGTAGCTACTAGCGGGAGCGGCACAGATACGCAGTATTTT
TRBV6-2/TRBV6-3,TRBJ2-7,few,-,15,CASSPRQMGTYEQYF,TGTGCCAGCAGCCCAAGACAGATGGGGACCTACGAGCAGTACTTC
TRBV6-5,TRBJ1-4,-,-,14,CASSYGGAGEKLFF,TGTGCCAGCAGTTATGGGGGGGCGGGTGAAAAACTGTTTTTT
TRBV7-9,TRBJ1-4,-,TRBD1,15,CASSDSDRANEKLFF,TGTGCCAGCAGCGACTCGGACAGGGCTAATGAAAAACTGTTTTTT
TRBV6-2/TRBV6-3,TRBJ2-7,-,TRBD2,15,CASSPGLAGVYEQYF,TGTGCCAGCAGTCCCGGACTAGCGGGGGTCTACGAGCAGTACTTC
TRBV7-2,TRBJ1-2,-,-,15,CASSLEQGFNYGYTF,TGTGCCAGCAGCTTAGAACAGGGTTTTAACTATGGCTACACCTTC
TRBV19,TRBJ1-5,-,-,16,CASSAGGGSGNQPQHF,TGTGCCAGTAGTGCCGGTGGGGGGTCGGGTAATCAGCCCCAGCATTTT
TRBV6-6,TRBJ2-2,-,TRBD1,13,CASSPTGSGELFF,TGTGCCAGCAGTCCGACAGGGTCCGGGGAGCTGTTTTTT